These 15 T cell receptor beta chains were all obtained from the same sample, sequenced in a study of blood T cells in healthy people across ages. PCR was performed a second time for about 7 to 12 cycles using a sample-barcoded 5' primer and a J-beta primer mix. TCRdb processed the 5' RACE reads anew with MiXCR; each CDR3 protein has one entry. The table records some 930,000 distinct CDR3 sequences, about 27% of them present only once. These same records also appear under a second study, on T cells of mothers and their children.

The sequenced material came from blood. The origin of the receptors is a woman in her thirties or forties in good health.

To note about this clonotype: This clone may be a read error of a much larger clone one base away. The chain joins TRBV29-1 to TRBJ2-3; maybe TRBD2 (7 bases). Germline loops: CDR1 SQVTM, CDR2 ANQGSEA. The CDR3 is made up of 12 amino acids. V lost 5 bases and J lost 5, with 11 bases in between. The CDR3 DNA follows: TGCAGCGTTCAGAGGGGGGGAGATACGCAGTATTTT. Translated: CSVQRGGDTQYF.

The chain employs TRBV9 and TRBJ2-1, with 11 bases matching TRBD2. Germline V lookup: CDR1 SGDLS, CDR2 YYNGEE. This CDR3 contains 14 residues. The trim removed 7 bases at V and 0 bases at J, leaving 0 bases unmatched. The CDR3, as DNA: TGTGCCAGCGGGACTAGCGGCTCCTACAATGAGCAGTTCTTC. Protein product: CASGTSGSYNEQFF.

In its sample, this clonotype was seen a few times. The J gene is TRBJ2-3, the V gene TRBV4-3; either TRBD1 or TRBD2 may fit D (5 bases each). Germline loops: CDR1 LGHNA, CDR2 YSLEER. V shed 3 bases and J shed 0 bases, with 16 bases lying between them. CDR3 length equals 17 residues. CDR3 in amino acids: CASSQTRGTDSTDTQYF. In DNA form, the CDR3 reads TGCGCCAGCAGCCAGACTCGAGGGACGGACAGCACAGATACGCAGTATTTT.

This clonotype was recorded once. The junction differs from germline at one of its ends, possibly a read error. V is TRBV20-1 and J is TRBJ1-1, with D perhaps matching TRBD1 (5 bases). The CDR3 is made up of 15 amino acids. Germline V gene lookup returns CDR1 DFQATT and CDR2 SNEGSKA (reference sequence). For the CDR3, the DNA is TGCAGTGCTAGGGTCCTAGGGTACAGGAACACTGGAGCTTTCTTT. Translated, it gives CSARVLGYRNTGAFF.

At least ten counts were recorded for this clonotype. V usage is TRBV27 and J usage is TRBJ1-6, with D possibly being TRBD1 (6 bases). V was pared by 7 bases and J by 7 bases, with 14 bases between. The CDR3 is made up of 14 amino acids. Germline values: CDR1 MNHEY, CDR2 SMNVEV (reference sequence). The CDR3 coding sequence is TGTGCCAGCAATATACAGGGTCCGAATTCACCCCTCCACTTT. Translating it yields CASNIQGPNSPLHF.

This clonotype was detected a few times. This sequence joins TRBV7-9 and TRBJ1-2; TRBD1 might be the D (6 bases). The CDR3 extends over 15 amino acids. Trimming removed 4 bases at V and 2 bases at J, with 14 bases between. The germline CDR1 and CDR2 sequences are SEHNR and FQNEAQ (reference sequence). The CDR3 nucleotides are TGTGCCAGCAGCTATGGGGGGCAGCGGAACTATGGCTACACCTTC. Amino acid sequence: CASSYGGQRNYGYTF.

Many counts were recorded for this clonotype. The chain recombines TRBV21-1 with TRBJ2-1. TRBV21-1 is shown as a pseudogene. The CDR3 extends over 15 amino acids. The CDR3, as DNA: TGTGCCAGCAGCAAAATCCCCACTATATACAATGAGCAGTTCTTC. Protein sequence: CASSKIPTIYNEQFF.

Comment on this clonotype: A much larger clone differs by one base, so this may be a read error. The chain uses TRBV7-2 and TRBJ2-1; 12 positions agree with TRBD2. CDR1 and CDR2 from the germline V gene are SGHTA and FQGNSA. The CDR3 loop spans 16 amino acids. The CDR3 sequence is CAGSLGTSGLYNEQFF. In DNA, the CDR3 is TGTGCCGGCAGCTTAGGGACTAGCGGGTTGTACAATGAGCAGTTCTTC. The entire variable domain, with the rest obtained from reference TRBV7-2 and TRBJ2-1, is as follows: GAGVSQSPSNKVTEKGKDVELRCDPISGHTALYWYRQSLGQGLEFLIYFQGNSAPDKSGLPSDRFSAERTGGSVSTLTIQRTQQEDSAVYLCAGSLGTSGLYNEQFFGPGTRLTVL.

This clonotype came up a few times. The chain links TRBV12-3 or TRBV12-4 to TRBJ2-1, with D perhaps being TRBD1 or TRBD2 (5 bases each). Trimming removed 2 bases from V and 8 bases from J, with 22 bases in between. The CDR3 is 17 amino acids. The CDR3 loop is CASSLKDPRGGYDEQFF. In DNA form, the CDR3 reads TGTGCCAGCAGTTTAAAGGATCCACGGGGCGGCTATGATGAGCAGTTCTTC.

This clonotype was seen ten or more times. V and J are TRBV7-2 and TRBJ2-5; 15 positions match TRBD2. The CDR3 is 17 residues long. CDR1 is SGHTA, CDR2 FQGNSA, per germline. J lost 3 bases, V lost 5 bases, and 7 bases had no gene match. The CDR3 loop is CASSQAGLAGGKETQYF. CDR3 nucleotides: TGTGCCAGCAGCCAGGCGGGACTAGCGGGGGGTAAAGAGACCCAGTACTTC. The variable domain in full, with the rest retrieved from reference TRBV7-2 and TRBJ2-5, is GAGVSQSPSNKVTEKGKDVELRCDPISGHTALYWYRQSLGQGLEFLIYFQGNSAPDKSGLPSDRFSAERTGGSVSTLTIQRTQQEDSAVYLCASSQAGLAGGKETQYFGPGTRLLVL.

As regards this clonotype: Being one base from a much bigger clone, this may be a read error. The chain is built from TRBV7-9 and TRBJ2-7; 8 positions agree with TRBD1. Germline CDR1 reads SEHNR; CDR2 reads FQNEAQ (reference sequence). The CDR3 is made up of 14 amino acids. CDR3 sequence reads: CVSSQTGGTYEQYF. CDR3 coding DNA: TGTGTCAGCAGCCAAACAGGGGGAACCTACGAGCAGTACTTC.

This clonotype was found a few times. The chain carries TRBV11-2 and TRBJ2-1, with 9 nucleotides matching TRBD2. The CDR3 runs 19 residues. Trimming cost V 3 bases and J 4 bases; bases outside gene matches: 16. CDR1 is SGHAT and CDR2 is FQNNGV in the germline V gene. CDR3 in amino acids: CASSFPNGGSLAGYNEQFF. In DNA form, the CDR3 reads TGTGCCAGCAGCTTCCCGAACGGGGGCAGTCTAGCGGGGTACAATGAGCAGTTCTTC.

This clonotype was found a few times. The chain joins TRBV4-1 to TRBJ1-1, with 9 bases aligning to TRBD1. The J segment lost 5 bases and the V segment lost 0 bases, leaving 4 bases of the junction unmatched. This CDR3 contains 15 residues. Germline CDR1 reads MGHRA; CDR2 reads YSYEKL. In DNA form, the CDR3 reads TGCGCCAGCAGCCAAGAACAGGGGGCAAGGACTGAAGCTTTCTTT. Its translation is CASSQEQGARTEAFF.

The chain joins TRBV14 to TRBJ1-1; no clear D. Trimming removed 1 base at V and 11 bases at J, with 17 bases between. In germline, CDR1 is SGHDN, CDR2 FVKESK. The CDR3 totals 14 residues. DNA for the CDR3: TGTGCCAGCAGCCAAGGGTCTCGAGTCCTCGGGGCTTTCTTT. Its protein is CASSQGSRVLGAFF.

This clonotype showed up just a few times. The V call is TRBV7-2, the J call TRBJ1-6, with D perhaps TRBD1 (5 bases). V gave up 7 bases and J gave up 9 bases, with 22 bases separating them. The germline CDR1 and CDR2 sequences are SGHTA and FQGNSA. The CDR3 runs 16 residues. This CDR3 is CASTLEGFGGGSPLHF. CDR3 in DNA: TGTGCCAGCACCTTGGAAGGGTTCGGGGGAGGTTCACCCCTCCACTTT.